This T cell receptor beta chain came from a study of blood T cell repertoires in COVID-19. Libraries were prepared by immunoSEQ multiplex PCR; TCRdb keeps only in-frame clonotypes and omits some of them. The table has around 260,000 clones, approximately 90% seen once; the top ten hold roughly 4%. This receptor was taken from a man aged 55-75 years who had recovered from COVID-19. The sample consisted of peripheral blood.

The CDR3 loop reads CASSLPAGVEQYF. As DNA, the CDR3 is TGTGCCAGCAGCTTGCCGGCCGGGGTCGAGCAGTACTTC. The rearrangement joins TRBV5-4 to TRBJ2-7, with D maybe TRBD2 (5 bases). The V and J ends lost 1 base and 6 bases respectively, with 11 bases between them. CDR3 size: 13 residues. Germline CDR1 is SGHNT and CDR2 is YYREEE (reference sequence). Variable domain in full (rest from reference TRBV5-4 and TRBJ2-7): ETGVTQSPTHLIKTRGQQVTLRCSSQSGHNTVSWYQQALGQGPQFIFQYYREEENGRGNFPPRFSGLQFPNYSSELNVNALELDDSALYLCASSLPAGVEQYFGPGTRLTVT.